This T cell receptor (beta chain) was obtained from a study of cytomegalovirus exposure and HLA in healthy donors. A multiplex PCR was run with 60 Vbeta primers and 13 Jbeta primers. The method was immunoSEQ multiplex PCR; TCRdb's version includes in-frame clones alone and lacks a portion of them. The sample has under 200,000 clones; roughly 74% are singletons. The V gene's germline CDR1 is SGHDT and CDR2 YYEEEE. V lost 0 bases, J lost 4 bases, and 10 bases lay in between. The CDR3 is 14 residues long. The sequenced sample consisted of PBMCs. The TCR originated in a woman in her 30s in good health and CMV-seropositive. The chain has TRBV5-6 and TRBJ1-1; no clear D gene. The CDR3 bases are TGTGCCAGCAGCTTGGTCCACCCCGGCACTGAAGCTTTCTTT. Translation: CASSLVHPGTEAFF.